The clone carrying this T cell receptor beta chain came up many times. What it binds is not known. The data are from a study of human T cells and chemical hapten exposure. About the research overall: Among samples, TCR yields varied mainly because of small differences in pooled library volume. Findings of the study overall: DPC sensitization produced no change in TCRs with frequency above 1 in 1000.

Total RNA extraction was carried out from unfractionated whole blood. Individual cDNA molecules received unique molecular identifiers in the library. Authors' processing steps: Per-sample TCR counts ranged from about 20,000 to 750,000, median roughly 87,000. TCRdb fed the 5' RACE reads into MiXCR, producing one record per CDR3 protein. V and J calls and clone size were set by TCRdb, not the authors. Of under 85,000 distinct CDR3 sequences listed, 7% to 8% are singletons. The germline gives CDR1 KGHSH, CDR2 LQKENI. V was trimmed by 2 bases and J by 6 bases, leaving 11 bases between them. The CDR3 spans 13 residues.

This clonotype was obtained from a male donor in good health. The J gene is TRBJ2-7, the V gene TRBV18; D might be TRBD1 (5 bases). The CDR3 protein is CASSPGAGIEQYF. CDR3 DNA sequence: TGTGCCAGCTCACCAGGGGCAGGGATCGAGCAGTACTTC.